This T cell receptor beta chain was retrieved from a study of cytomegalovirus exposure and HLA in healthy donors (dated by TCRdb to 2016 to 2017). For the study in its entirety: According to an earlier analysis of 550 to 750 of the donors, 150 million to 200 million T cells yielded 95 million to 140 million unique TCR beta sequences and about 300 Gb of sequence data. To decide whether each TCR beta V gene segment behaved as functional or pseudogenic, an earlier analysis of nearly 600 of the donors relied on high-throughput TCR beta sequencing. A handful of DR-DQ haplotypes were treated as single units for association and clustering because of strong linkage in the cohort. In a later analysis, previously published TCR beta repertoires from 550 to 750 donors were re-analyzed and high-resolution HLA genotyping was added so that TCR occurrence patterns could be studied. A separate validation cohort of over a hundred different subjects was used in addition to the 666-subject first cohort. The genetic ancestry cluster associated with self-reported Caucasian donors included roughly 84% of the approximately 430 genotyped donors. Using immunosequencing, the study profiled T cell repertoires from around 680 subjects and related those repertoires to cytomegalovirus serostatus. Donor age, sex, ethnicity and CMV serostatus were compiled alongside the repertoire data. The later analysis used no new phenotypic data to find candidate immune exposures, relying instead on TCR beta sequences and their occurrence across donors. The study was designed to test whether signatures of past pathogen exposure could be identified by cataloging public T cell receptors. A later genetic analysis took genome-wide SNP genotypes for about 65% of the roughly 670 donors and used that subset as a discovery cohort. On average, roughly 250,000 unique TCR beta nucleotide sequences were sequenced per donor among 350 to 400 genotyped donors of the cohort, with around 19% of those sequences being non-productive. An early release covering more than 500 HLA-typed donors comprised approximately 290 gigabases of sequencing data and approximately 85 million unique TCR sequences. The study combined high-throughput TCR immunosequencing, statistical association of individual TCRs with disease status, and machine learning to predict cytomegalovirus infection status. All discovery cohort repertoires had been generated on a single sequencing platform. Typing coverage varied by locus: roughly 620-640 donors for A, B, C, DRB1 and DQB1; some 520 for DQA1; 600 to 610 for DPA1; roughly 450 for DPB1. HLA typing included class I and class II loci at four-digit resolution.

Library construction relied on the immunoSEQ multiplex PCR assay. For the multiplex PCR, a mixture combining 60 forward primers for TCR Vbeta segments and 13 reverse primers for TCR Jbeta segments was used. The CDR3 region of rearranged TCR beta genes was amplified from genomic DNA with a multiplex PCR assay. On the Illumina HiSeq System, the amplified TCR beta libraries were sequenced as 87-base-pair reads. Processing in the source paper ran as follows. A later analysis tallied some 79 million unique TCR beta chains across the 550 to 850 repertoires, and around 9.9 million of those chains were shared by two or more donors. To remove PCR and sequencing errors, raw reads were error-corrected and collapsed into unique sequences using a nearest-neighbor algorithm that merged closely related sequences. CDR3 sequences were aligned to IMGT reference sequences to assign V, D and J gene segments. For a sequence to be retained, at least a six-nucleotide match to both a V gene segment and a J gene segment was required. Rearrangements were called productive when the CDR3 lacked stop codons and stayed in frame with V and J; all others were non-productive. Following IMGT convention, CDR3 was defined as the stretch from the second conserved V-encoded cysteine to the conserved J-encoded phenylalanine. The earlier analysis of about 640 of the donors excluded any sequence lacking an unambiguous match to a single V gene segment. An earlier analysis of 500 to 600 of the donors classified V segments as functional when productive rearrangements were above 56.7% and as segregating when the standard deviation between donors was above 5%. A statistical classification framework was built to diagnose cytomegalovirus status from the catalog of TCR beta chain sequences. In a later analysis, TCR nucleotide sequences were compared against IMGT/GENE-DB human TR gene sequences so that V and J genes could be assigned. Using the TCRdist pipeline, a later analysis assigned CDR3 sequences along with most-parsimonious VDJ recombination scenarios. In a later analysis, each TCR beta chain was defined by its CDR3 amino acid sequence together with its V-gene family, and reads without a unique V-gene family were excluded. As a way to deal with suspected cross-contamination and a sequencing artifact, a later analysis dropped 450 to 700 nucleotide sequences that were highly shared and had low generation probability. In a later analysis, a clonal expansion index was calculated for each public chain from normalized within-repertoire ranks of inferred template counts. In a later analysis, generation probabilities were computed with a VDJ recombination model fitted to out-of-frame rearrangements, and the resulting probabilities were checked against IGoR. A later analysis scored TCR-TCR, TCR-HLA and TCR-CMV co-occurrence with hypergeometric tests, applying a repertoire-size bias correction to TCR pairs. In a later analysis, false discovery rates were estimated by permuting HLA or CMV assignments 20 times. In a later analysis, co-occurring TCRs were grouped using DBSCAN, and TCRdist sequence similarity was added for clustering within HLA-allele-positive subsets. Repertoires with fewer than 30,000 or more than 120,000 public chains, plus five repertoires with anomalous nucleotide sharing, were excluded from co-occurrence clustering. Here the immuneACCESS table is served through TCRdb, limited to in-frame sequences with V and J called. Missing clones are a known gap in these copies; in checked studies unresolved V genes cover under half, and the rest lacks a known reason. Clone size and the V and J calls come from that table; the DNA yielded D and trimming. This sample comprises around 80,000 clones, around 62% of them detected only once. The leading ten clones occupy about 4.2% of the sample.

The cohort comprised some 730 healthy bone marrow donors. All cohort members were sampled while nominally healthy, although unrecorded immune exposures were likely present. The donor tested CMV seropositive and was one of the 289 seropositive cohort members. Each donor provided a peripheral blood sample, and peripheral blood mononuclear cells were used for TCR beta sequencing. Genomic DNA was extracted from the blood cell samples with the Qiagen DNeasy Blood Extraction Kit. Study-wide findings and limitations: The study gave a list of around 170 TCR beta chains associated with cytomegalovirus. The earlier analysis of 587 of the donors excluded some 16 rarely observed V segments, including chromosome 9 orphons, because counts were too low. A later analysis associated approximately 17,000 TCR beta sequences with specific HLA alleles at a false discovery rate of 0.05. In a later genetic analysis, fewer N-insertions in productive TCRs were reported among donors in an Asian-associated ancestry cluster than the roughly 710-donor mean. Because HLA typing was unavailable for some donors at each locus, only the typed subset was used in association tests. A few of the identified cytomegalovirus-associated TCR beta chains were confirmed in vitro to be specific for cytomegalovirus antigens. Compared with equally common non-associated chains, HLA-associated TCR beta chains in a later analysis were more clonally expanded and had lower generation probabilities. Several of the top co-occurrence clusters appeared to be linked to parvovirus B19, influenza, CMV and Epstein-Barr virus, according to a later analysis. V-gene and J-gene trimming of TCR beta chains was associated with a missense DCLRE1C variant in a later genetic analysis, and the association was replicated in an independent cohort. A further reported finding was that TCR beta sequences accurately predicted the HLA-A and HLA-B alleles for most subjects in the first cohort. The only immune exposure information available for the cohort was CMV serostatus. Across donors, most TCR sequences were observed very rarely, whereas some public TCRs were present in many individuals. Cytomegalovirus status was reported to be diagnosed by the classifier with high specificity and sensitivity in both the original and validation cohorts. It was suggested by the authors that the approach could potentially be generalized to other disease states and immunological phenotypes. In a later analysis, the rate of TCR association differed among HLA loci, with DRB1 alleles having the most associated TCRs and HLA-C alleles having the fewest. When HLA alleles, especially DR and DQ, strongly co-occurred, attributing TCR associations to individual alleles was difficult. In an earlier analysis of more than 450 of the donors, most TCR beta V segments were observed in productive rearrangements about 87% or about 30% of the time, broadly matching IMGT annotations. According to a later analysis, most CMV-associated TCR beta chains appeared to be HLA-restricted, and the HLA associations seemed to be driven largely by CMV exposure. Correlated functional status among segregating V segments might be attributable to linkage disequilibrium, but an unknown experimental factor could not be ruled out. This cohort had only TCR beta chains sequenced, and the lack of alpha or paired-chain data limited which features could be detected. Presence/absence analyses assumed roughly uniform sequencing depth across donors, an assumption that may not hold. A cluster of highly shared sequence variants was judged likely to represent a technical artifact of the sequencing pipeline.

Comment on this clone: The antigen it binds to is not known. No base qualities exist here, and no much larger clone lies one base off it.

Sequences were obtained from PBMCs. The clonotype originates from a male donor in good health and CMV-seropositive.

The CDR3 reads as follows: CASSERDRVPSGNTIYF. The sequenced DNA is TGTGCCAGCAGTGAAAGGGACAGGGTTCCCTCTGGAAACACCATATATTTT. This chain is built from TRBV6-1 and TRBJ1-3; 9 central nucleotides agree with TRBD1. From the cysteine up to the phenylalanine, the CDR3 has a length of 17 residues. Left in the record is the CDR3 DNA by itself, 51 bases read in frame from the first base. V is cut back by 2 bases and J by 0 bases, with 5 bases in the junction unmatched. For CDR1 and CDR2, the germline V gene lists MNHNS and SASEGT.